This TCR beta chain was obtained from a study of T-cell memory formation after mild COVID-19 (dated by TCRdb to 2020 to 2022). General notes on the study: Most TCR sequence clusters were specific to one of the two donors. In two donors, T-cell clones that expanded and contracted after mild COVID-19 were followed by sequencing TCRalpha and TCRbeta repertoires longitudinally. The cohort comprised two young, previously healthy adult volunteers, one female and one male.

Sequencing relied on an Illumina NovaSeq 6000. TCRalpha and TCRbeta cDNA libraries were constructed by 5'RACE with constant-segment primers, with sample barcodes and unique molecular identifiers being introduced. RNA was extracted from every sample with Trizol reagent. Library amplification was performed in two PCR steps, and a second sample barcode and Illumina TruSeq adapters were introduced in the second step. The libraries were sequenced on an Illumina NovaSeq using 2 x 150 bp paired-end reads. On the study's bioinformatics: Reads were demultiplexed and collapsed into UMI-guided consensus sequences with migec v1.2.7. Using mixcr v2.1.11, UMI consensuses were aligned to TRA and TRB V and J templates and then assembled into clonotypes. Expanded or contracted clonotypes were those called significant by both edgeR and NoisET, with noise models trained on biological replicates. edgeR calls used a false discovery rate-adjusted p below 0.01 and a log2 fold-change threshold of 1. As an exploratory analysis of dynamics, max-normalized trajectories of the 1000 most abundant clonotypes were examined by PCA with hierarchical clustering. Each responding clone was given a CD4 or CD8 phenotype based on the CD4+ and CD8+ repertoires, which had been sequenced separately. TCRdb itself trimmed the public reads at Q25 with fastp, ran MiXCR and retained productive beta chains. Each CDR3 protein gets just one entry, which takes the most common genes and DNA from the rows behind it. The V and J calls were determined by TCRdb, not by the authors. This sample gives fewer than 250,000 distinct CDR3 sequences in total; 15% to 17% of them show up just once. The ten biggest clones cover under 2.5% of the sample.

The investigation overall reported the following: Some responding clones were detected in pre-infection memory, suggesting pre-existing cross-reactive memory T cells joined the SARS-CoV-2 response. SARS-CoV-2 specificity was not confirmed for the second-wave clones peaking on day 37. The study included only a couple of mild cases, and larger cohorts that include severe cases with pre-infection samples were judged to be necessary. Clones contracting from day 15 to 85 had balanced CD4/CD8 phenotypes, while a second wave expanding from day 15 to 37 was biased towards CD4+. Contracting CD4+ clones were found mainly in CM and EM memory subsets, while CD8+ clones were enriched in EMRA.

PBMCs were isolated by Ficoll-Paque density gradient centrifugation. This clonotype came up a few times. The antigen this receptor binds is unknown. No much larger clonotype is one base removed from it; base qualities were not supplied. Including the terminal cysteine and phenylalanine, the CDR3 comprises 14 residues. Left in the record is the CDR3 DNA by itself, 42 bases read in frame from the first base. Relative to germline, V is missing 1 base and J is missing 5 bases, with 5 bases of the junction outside any gene match. The CDR1 and CDR2 encoded by the germline V gene are SGHRS and YFSETQ. The clonotype was recovered from an adult woman who had mild COVID-19 (a few samples of this study predate the infection). The sample titles of this study are shuffled in the database, so cell type and time point are left out; the donor was told from shared clones. The chain joins TRBV5-1 to TRBJ2-5, with 7 bases in between that match TRBD2. Sequenced input: PBMCs or a T cell subset sorted from them (not recorded which). The DNA sequence is given as TGCGCCAGCAGCTTGTCAACCGGGGGGGAGACCCAGTACTTC. It codes for CASSLSTGGETQYF.